What follows are 2 T cell receptor beta chains derived from one specimen sequenced in a study of circulating tumor DNA in untreated peripheral T-cell lymphoma. Assay used: immunoSEQ multiplex PCR; TCRdb lists only in-frame clones, some missing. Here the sample table reports dozens of clones. Sequencing was done on a sample of cell-free DNA from blood serum. Receptor source: a human donor with peripheral T-cell lymphoma.

The V and J genes are TRBV18 and TRBJ1-2, with 9 bases aligning to TRBD1. Per germline, CDR1 KGHSH and CDR2 LQKENI. The CDR3 has 15 amino acids. V was pared by 3 bases and J by 2 bases, with 4 bases of the junction left unmatched. CDR3 coding DNA: TGTGCCAGCTCACCCCCCGGACAGGGGAACTATGGCTACACCTTC. Amino acid sequence: CASSPPGQGNYGYTF.

The V and J genes are TRBV2 and TRBJ2-4; D is uncertain. V gave up 1 base and J gave up 8 bases, with 6 bases separating them. Germline V gene sequence: CDR1 SNHLY, CDR2 FYNNEI. The CDR3 loop spans 12 amino acids. CDR3 DNA: TGTGCCAGCAGTGAAGGGTGGGACATTCAGTACTTC. It codes for CASSEGWDIQYF.